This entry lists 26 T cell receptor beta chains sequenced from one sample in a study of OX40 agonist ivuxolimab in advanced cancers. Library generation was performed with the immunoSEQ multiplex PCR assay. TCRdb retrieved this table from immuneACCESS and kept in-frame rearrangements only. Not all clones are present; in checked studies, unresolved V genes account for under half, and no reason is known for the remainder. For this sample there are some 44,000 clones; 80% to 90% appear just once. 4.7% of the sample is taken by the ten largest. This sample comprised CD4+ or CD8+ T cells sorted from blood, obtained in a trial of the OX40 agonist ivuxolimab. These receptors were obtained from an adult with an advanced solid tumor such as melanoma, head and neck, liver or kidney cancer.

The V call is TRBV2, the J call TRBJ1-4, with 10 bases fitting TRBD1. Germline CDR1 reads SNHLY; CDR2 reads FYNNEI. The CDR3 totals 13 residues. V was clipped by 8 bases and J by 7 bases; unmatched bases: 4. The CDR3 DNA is TGTGCCAGCGCGACAGGGGGCGGTGAAAAACTGTTTTTT. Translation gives CASATGGGEKLFF. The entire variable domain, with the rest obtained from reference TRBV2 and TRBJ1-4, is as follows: EPEVTQTPSHQVTQMGQEVILRCVPISNHLYFYWYRQILGQKVEFLVSFYNNEISEKSEIFDDQFSVERPDGSNFTLKIRSTKLEDSAMYFCASATGGGEKLFFGSGTQLSVL.

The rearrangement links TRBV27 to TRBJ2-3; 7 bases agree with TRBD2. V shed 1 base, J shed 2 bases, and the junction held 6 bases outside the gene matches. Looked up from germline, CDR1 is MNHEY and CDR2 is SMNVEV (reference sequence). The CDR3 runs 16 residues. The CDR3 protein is CASSLLGGVNTDTQYF. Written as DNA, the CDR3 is TGTGCCAGCAGTTTATTGGGGGGGGTTAACACAGATACGCAGTATTTT.

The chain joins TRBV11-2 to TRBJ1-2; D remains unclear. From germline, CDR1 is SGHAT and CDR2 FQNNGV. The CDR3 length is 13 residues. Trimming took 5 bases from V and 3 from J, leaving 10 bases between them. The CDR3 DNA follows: TGTGCCAGCAGCGCGGGGAGAGACTATGGCTACACCTTC. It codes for CASSAGRDYGYTF.

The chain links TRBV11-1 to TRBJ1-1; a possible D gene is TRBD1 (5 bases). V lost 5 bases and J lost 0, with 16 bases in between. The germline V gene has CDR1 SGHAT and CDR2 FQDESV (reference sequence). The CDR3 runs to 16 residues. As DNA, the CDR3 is TGTGCCAGCAGCCCGGGGACTCATGTCATGAACACTGAAGCTTTCTTT. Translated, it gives CASSPGTHVMNTEAFF.

Here the CDR3 DNA reads TGTGCCTGGAGTTTGGGAGGCGAGACCCAGTACTTC. Its protein is CAWSLGGETQYF. The chain employs TRBV30 and TRBJ2-5; D is possibly TRBD2 (6 bases). CDR1 is GTSNPN and CDR2 is SVGIG in the germline V gene (reference sequence). This CDR3 contains 12 residues. V was pared by 2 bases and J by 5 bases, with 9 bases between.

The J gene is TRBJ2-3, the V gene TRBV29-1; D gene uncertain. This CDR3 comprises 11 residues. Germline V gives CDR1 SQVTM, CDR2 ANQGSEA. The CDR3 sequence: CSFSKTDTQYF. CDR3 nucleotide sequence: TGCTCCTTCAGTAAGACAGATACGCAGTATTTT.

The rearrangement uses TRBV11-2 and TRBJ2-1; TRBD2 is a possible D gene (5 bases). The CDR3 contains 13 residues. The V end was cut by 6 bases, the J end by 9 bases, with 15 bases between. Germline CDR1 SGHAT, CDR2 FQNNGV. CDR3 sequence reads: CASRPSNSGEQFF. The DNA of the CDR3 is TGTGCCAGCAGACCGTCGAACAGCGGTGAGCAGTTCTTC.

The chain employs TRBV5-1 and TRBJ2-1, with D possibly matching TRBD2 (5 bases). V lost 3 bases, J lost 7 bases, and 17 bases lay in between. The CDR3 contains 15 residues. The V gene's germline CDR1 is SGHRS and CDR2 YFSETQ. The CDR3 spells CASSWGLEGRNEQFF. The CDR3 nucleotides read TGCGCCAGCAGCTGGGGTCTAGAGGGTAGGAATGAGCAGTTCTTC.

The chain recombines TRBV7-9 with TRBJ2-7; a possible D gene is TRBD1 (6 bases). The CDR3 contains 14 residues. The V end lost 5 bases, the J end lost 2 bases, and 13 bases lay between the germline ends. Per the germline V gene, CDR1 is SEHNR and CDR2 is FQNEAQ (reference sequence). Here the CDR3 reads CASSPSGATYEQYF. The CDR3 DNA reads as TGTGCCAGCAGCCCGTCAGGGGCCACCTACGAGCAGTACTTC.

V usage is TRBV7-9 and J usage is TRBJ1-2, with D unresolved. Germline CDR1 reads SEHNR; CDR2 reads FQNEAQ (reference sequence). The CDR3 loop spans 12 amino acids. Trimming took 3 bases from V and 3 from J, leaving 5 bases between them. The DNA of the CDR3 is TGTGCCAGCAGCTTGGGCCACTATGGCTACACCTTC. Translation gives CASSLGHYGYTF.

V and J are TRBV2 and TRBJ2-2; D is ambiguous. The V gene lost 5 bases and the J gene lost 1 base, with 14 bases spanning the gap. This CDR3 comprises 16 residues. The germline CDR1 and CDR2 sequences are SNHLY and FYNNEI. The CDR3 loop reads CASSSRPVRNTGELFF. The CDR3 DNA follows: TGTGCCAGCAGTTCAAGACCTGTCCGGAACACCGGGGAGCTGTTTTTT.

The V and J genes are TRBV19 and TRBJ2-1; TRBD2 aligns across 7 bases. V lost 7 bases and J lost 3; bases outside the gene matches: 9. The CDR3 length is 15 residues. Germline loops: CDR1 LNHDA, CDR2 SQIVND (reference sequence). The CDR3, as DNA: TGTGCCAGTACCCGGCTAGCGGCGGACTACAATGAGCAGTTCTTC. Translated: CASTRLAADYNEQFF.

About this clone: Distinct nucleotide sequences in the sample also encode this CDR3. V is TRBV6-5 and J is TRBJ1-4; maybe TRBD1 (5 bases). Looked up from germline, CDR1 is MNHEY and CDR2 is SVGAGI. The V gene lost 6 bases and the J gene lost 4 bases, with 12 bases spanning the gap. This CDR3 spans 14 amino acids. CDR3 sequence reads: CASSRTGLNEKLFF. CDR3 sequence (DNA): TGTGCCAGCAGCCGAACAGGACTTAATGAAAAACTGTTTTTT.

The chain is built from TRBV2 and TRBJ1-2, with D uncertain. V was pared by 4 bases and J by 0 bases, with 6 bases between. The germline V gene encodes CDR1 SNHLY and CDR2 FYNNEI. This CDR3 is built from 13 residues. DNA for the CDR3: TGTGCCAGCAGTGTCGTGCCTAACTATGGCTACACCTTC. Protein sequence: CASSVVPNYGYTF.

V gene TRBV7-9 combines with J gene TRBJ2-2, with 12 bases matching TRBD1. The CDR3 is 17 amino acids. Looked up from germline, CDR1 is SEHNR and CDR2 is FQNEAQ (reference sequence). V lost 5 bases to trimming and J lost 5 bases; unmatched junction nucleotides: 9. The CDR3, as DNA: TGTGCCAGCAGCGGAAAACGGGACAGGGGGCATACCGGGGAGCTGTTTTTT. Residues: CASSGKRDRGHTGELFF.

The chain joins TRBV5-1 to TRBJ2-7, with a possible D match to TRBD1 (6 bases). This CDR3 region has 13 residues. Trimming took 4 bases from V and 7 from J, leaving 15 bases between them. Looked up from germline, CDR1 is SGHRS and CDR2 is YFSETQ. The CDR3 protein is CASSPLAGQEQYF. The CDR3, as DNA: TGCGCCAGCAGCCCTCTGGCAGGACAGGAGCAGTACTTC.

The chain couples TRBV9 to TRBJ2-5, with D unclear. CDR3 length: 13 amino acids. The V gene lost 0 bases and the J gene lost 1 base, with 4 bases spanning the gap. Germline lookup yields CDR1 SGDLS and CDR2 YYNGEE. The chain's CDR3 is CASSVGLQETQYF. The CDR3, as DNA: TGTGCCAGCAGCGTAGGACTCCAAGAGACCCAGTACTTC.

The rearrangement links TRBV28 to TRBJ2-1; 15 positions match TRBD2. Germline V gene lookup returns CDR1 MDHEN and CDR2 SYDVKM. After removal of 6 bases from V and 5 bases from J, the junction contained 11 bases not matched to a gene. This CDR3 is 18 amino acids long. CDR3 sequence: CASSSPTGTSGRNNEQFF. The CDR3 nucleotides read TGTGCCAGCAGCAGCCCCACCGGGACTAGCGGGAGGAACAATGAGCAGTTCTTC.

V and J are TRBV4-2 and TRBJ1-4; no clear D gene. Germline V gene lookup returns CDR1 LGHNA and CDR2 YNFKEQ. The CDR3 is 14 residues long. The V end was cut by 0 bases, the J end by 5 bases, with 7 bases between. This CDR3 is CASSQDPGNEKLFF. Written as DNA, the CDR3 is TGTGCCAGCAGCCAAGATCCGGGGAATGAAAAACTGTTTTTT.

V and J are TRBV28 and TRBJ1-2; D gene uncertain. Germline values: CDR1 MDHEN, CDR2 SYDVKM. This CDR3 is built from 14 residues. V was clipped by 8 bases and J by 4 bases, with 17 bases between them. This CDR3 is CASGPLSSSYGYTF. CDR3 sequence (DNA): TGTGCCAGCGGCCCTCTTTCGTCCAGCTATGGCTACACCTTC.

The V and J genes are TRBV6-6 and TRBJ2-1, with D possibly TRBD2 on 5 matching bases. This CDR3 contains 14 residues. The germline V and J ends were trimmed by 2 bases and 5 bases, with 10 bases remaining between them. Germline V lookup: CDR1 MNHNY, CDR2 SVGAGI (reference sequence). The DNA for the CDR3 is TGTGCCAGCAGTTACGCGGACTTTAACAATGAGCAGTTCTTC. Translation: CASSYADFNNEQFF.

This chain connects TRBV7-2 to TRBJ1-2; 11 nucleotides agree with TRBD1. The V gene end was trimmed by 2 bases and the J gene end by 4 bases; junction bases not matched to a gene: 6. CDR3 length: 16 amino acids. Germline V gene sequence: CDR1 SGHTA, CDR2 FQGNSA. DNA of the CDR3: TGTGCCAGCAGCTTAAGGACAGGGGGCGTAATCTATGGCTACACCTTC. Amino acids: CASSLRTGGVIYGYTF.

This CDR3 is CASSSDRASQPQHF. CDR3 DNA: TGTGCCAGCAGCTCCGACAGGGCTAGTCAGCCCCAGCATTTT. The chain is built from TRBV7-2 and TRBJ1-5; 7 bases line up with TRBD1. Germline V gene sequence: CDR1 SGHTA, CDR2 FQGNSA. The CDR3 consists of 14 residues. V lost 4 bases and J lost 6; bases outside the gene matches: 6.

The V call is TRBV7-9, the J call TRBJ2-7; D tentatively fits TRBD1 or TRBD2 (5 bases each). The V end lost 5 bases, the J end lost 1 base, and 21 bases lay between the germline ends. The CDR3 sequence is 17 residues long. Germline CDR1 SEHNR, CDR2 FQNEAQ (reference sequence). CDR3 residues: CASSANRGRRGSYEQYF. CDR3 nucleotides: TGTGCCAGCAGCGCGAACCGGGGCAGAAGAGGATCCTACGAGCAGTACTTC. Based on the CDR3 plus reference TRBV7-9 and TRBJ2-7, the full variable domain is DTGVSQNPRHKITKRGQNVTFRCDPISEHNRLYWYRQTLGQGPEFLTYFQNEAQLEKSRLLSDRFSAERPKGSFSTLEIQRTEQGDSAMYLCASSANRGRRGSYEQYFGPGTRLTVT.

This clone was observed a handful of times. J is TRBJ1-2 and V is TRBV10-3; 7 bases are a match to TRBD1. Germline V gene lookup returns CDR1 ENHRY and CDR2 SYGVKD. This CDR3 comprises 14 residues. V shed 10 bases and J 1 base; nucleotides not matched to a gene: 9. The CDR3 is CATTFGTVNYGYTF. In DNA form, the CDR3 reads TGTGCCACCACATTCGGGACAGTTAACTATGGCTACACCTTC.

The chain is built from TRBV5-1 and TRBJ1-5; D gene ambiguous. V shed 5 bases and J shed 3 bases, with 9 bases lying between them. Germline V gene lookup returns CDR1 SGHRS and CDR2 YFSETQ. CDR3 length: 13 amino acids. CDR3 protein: CASRPDLNQPQHF. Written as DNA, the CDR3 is TGCGCCAGCAGACCGGACCTCAATCAGCCCCAGCATTTT.